A single sample gave rise to the 17 T cell receptor beta chains below, sequenced in a study of blood T cell repertoires in COVID-19. Profiling relied on immunoSEQ multiplex PCR, and the TCRdb table lists in-frame clones only, not all of them. Of 150,000 to 200,000 clones listed, roughly 84% are singletons. Sample: peripheral blood. Every receptor here comes from a man aged 45-60 years with active or convalescent COVID-19.

This clone was detected only once. The chain has TRBV19 and TRBJ2-5, with 12 positions matching TRBD2. J was trimmed by 5 bases and V by 5 bases; bases with no gene match: 6. CDR1 and CDR2 from the germline V gene are LNHDA and SQIVND (reference sequence). The CDR3 is 15 amino acids. The DNA for the CDR3 is TGTGCCAGTAGTGGTCTAGCGGGAGGGTTGGAGACCCAGTACTTC. Protein: CASSGLAGGLETQYF. The full variable domain, rest sourced from reference TRBV19 and TRBJ2-5, is DGGITQSPKYLFRKEGQNVTLSCEQNLNHDAMYWYRQDPGQGLRLIYYSQIVNDFQKGDIAEGYSVSREKKESFPLTVTSAQKNPTAFYLCASSGLAGGLETQYFGPGTRLLVL.

V gene TRBV19 combines with J gene TRBJ2-2, with 16 bases lining up with TRBD2. The V gene's germline CDR1 is LNHDA and CDR2 SQIVND (reference sequence). J lost 5 bases, V lost 6 bases, and 9 bases had no gene match. The CDR3 loop spans 18 amino acids. The chain's CDR3 is CASSGTSGRASGTGELFF. CDR3 coding DNA: TGTGCCAGTAGCGGGACTAGCGGGAGGGCCTCGGGAACCGGGGAGCTGTTTTTT.

Of note for this clone: An end of the junction differs from the germline gene, which may be a read error. The chain joins TRBV11-2 to TRBJ2-1; TRBD2 matches at 11 bases. Germline CDR1 and CDR2: SGHAT and FQNNGV. This CDR3 is built from 15 residues. CDR3 nucleotides: TGTGCCAGCACCTTAGCGGGGGGGTCTTGGAATGAGCAGTTCTTC. Protein product: CASTLAGGSWNEQFF. Complete variable domain (other parts from reference TRBV11-2 and TRBJ2-1): EAGVAQSPRYKIIEKRQSVAFWCNPISGHATLYWYQQILGQGPKLLIQFQNNGVVDDSQLPKDRFSAERLKGVDSTLKIQPAKLEDSAVYLCASTLAGGSWNEQFFGPGTRLTVL.

The V gene is TRBV7-2, the J gene TRBJ2-3, with 9 bases matching TRBD1. Germline trimming cut 6 bases from V and 6 bases from J; bases unmatched to any gene: 10. This CDR3 comprises 15 residues. In germline, CDR1 is SGHTA, CDR2 FQGNSA. The CDR3 sequence is CASRNTGGAPDTQYF. The CDR3 DNA follows: TGTGCCAGCAGAAATACAGGGGGCGCCCCGGATACGCAGTATTTT.

This clone was observed once. The chain links TRBV5-6 to TRBJ2-5; D might be TRBD1 (6 bases). The CDR3 sequence is 14 residues long. Germline V lookup: CDR1 SGHDT, CDR2 YYEEEE. V was trimmed by 2 bases and J by 5 bases, leaving 13 bases between them. CDR3 coding DNA: TGTGCCAGCAGCTTTCGCACAGGGCGGGAGACCCAGTACTTC. Its translation is CASSFRTGRETQYF. The full variable domain, completed using reference TRBV5-6 and TRBJ2-5, is DAGVTQSPTHLIKTRGQQVTLRCSPKSGHDTVSWYQQALGQGPQFIFQYYEEEERQRGNFPDRFSGHQFPNYSSELNVNALLLGDSALYLCASSFRTGRETQYFGPGTRLLVL.

The chain employs TRBV11-2 and TRBJ2-7; D is undetermined. V was pared by 3 bases and J by 3 bases, with 15 bases between. Germline V gives CDR1 SGHAT, CDR2 FQNNGV. This CDR3 contains 15 residues. The CDR3 DNA sequence: TGTGCCAGCAGCTTCGTTCTCGGGTCCTACTACGAGCAGTACTTC. This encodes CASSFVLGSYYEQYF.

This chain joins TRBV7-6 and TRBJ1-6, with a tentative D call TRBD1 (6 bases). The ends were cut back, 6 bases at V and 8 bases at J, with 11 bases in the middle. Germline lookup yields CDR1 SGHVS and CDR2 FNYEAQ. The CDR3 consists of 13 residues. The CDR3 region has the DNA TGTGCCAGCAGTCCCCACAGGGATTCACCCCTCCACTTT. Translated: CASSPHRDSPLHF. Using reference TRBV7-6 and TRBJ1-6 for the parts outside the CDR3, the full variable domain is GAGVSQSPRYKVTKRGQDVALRCDPISGHVSLYWYRQALGQGPEFLTYFNYEAQQDKSGLPNDRFSAERPEGSISTLTIQRTEQRDSAMYRCASSPHRDSPLHFGNGTRLTVT.

This clone was observed a single time. This chain links TRBV2 with TRBJ1-6, with 9 bases fitting TRBD1. The CDR3 runs to 15 residues. Losses at the gene ends were 6 bases for V and 8 bases for J; bases not matched to a gene: 8. Germline V gene lookup returns CDR1 SNHLY and CDR2 FYNNEI. The DNA for the CDR3 is TGTGCCAGCAGCCGGGACAGGGCTAATGATTCACCCCTCCACTTT. This encodes CASSRDRANDSPLHF.

V is TRBV9 and J is TRBJ2-3; weak D call: TRBD2 (6 bases). The CDR3 runs to 15 residues. The germline V and J ends were trimmed by 3 bases and 5 bases, with 16 bases remaining between them. Germline CDR1 SGDLS, CDR2 YYNGEE. The CDR3 DNA reads as TGTGCCAGCAGCGAAAGTGCGGGGCGGGGAGATACGCAGTATTTT. It codes for CASSESAGRGDTQYF.

The gene calls are TRBV10-2 and TRBJ1-1; D is perhaps TRBD1 (5 bases). The CDR3 is made up of 13 amino acids. CDR1 is WSHSY and CDR2 is SAAADI in the germline V gene. Trimming took 2 bases from V and 8 from J, leaving 12 bases between them. The chain's CDR3 is CASSEIQGGEAFF. The CDR3 DNA is TGCGCCAGCAGTGAGATCCAGGGTGGAGAAGCTTTCTTT.

The rearrangement joins TRBV5-6 to TRBJ2-7; TRBD1 agrees at 8 bases. Germline values: CDR1 SGHDT, CDR2 YYEEEE. V lost 2 bases to trimming and J lost 0 bases; unmatched junction nucleotides: 4. CDR3 length: 15 amino acids. Here the CDR3 DNA reads TGTGCCAGCAGCTTAAGGGACAGGTACTCCTACGAGCAGTACTTC. It codes for CASSLRDRYSYEQYF.

This chain joins TRBV24-1 and TRBJ2-7; D call uncertain. In germline, CDR1 is KGHDR, CDR2 SFDVKD. The CDR3 sequence is 12 residues long. The germline V and J ends were trimmed by 0 bases and 5 bases, with 4 bases remaining between them. The CDR3 coding sequence is TGTGCCACCAGTGATTTGACGGACGAGCAGTACTTC. Residues: CATSDLTDEQYF.

This clone came up a few times. The CDR3 loop reads CSVLVGALNTEAFF. The CDR3 DNA follows: TGCAGCGTTCTTGTGGGGGCACTGAACACTGAAGCTTTCTTT. The rearrangement uses TRBV29-1 and TRBJ1-1; TRBD1 is a possible D gene (6 bases). Trimming removed 5 bases at V and 0 bases at J, with 13 bases between. CDR3 length equals 14 residues. CDR1 is SQVTM and CDR2 is ANQGSEA in the germline V gene.

V usage is TRBV4-3 and J usage is TRBJ1-6; 7 bases align to TRBD1. CDR3 length: 15 residues. Germline V CDR1 and CDR2: LGHNA, YSLEER. The J segment lost 5 bases and the V segment lost 4 bases, leaving 5 bases of the junction unmatched. CDR3 residues: CASSPGQRNNSPLHF. The CDR3 DNA is TGCGCCAGCAGCCCGGGACAGCGGAATAATTCACCCCTCCACTTT.

The gene calls are TRBV19 and TRBJ2-3; 10 positions agree with TRBD2. Unmatched junction bases numbered 7, after V lost 6 bases and J lost 4 bases. The CDR3 runs to 15 residues. Germline V gives CDR1 LNHDA, CDR2 SQIVND (reference sequence). CDR3 loop: CASSLSSGGSDTQYF. The CDR3 DNA is TGTGCCAGTAGCCTGTCTAGCGGGGGTTCAGATACGCAGTATTTT.

The chain recombines TRBV14 with TRBJ2-5; TRBD1 might be the D (6 bases). Trimming removed 4 bases at V and 5 bases at J, with 20 bases between. Germline V gene sequence: CDR1 SGHDN, CDR2 FVKESK. This CDR3 comprises 16 residues. The CDR3 is CASSPRDLLQGETQYF. CDR3 sequence (DNA): TGTGCCAGCAGCCCCAGGGACCTCTTGCAGGGGGAGACCCAGTACTTC.

The chain employs TRBV2 and TRBJ2-2, with D possibly TRBD2 on 7 matching bases. Trimming took off 1 base at V and 7 bases at J, with 16 bases between the two ends. CDR1 is SNHLY and CDR2 is FYNNEI in the germline V gene. The CDR3 loop spans 16 amino acids. The CDR3 DNA follows: TGTGCCAGCAGTGAAGTTACGGGAAGGGGGGGCGGGGAGCTGTTTTTT. Its protein is CASSEVTGRGGGELFF.